This T cell receptor (beta chain) originates from a study of blood T cell repertoires in COVID-19. Study summary: Acute and convalescent COVID-19 samples came from the United States, Italy and Spain. T cells, B-cell-depleted T cells, or PBMCs supplied cDNA or gDNA.

Authors' data handling: Cell counts per sample came from amplifying reference gene primers. Repertoires were generated with immunoSEQ multiplex PCR, while TCRdb's copy carries only in-frame clones and drops some. For V, J and clone size, that table is used; D and trimming come from the DNA. Of 70,000 to 95,000 clones in the sample, roughly 89% were seen once. This clone was observed a few times. From germline, CDR1 is KGHSH and CDR2 LQKENI. The CDR3 has 14 amino acids. Trimming took off 6 bases at V and 8 bases at J, with 16 bases between the two ends. The sequence derives from a man in his 70s with active or convalescent COVID-19. This sequence joins TRBV18 and TRBJ1-4, with D maybe TRBD1 (6 bases). What was sequenced was peripheral blood. For the CDR3, the DNA is TGTGCCAGCTCCTACACAGGGTCGGGAGAAAAACTGTTTTTT. Translation: CASSYTGSGEKLFF.